This TCR beta chain emerged from a study of blood T cell repertoires in COVID-19. Assay: immunoSEQ multiplex PCR; the TCRdb copy retains only in-frame clones and omits some. The sample carries 150,000 or so clones, under 90% recorded once. The germline V gene encodes CDR1 SGDLS and CDR2 YYNGEE. J was trimmed by 4 bases and V by 4 bases; bases with no gene match: 7. This CDR3 is built from 16 residues. The genes are TRBV9 and TRBJ2-1; 11 nucleotides match TRBD2. The source material was PBMCs or T cells enriched from blood (not recorded which). This sequence originates from a man aged 45 to 65 who had recovered from COVID-19. CDR3 amino acids: CASSSPSGGIYNEQFF. CDR3 DNA sequence: TGTGCCAGCAGCTCACCTAGCGGGGGGATTTACAATGAGCAGTTCTTC.